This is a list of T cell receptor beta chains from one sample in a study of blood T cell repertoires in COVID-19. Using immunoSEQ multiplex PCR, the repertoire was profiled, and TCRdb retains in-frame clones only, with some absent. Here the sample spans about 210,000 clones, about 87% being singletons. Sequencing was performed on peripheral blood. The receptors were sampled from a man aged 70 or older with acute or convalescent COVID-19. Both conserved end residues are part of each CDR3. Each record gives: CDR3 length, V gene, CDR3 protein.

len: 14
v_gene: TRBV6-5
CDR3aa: CASRGTVADYGYTF

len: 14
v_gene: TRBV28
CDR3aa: CASSSGQGVGGYTF

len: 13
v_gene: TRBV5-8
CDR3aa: CASSSSYTGELFF

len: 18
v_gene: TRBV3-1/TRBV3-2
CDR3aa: CASSQVGVGYYSGNTIYF

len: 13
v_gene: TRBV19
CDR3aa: CASSIGSNNEQFF

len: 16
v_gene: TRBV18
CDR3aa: CASSSSSGSSYNEQFF

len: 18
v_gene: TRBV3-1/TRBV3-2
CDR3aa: CASSQRPSGRGVGGGAFF

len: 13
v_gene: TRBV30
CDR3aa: CAWARGGETEAFF

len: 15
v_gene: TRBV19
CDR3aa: CASRLDYRGSAEAFF

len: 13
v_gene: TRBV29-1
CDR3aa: CSVALGGEQPQHF

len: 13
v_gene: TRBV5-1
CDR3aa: CASNPRAAGELFF

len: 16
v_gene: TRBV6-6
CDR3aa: CASSPGLAGGLETQYF

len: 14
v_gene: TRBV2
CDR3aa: CASSEQGAREKLFF

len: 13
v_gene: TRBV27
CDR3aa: CASSITRNTEAFF

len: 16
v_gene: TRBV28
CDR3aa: CASSSGQGVGTGELFF

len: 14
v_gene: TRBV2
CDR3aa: CASRLQGRLTEAFF

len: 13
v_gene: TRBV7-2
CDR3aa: CASSLANHRTETF

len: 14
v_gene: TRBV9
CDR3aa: CASSVKGVTDTQYF

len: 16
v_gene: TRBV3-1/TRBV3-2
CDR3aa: CASSQGGREVSDTQYF

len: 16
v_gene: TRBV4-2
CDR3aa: CASSQVLGSNTGELFF

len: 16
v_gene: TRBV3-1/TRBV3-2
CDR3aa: CASSRAAGPNQETQYF

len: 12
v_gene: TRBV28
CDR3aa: CASSFLSSQQFF

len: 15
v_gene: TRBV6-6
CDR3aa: CASSTTGTGRETQYF

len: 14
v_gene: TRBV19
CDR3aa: CASKQGRVDEKLFF

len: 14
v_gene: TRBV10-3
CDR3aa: CAISGSAGLETQYF

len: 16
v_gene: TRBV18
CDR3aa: CASSPFPGQNTGELFF

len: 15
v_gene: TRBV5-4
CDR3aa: CASSGGQVINYGYTF